This TCR beta chain was recovered during a study of CD8+CD57+ T cells in acquired aplastic anemia. Study information: Mean DNA quantity obtained from sorted CD4+ and CD8+ cells was 3.2 ug. General observations from the study: Fewer than 35 CD8+ CDR3 sequences occurred in both the patients and the controls.

CD8+CD57+ cell expansion, shown by flow cytometry, had occurred in the patients selected for sequencing. Severe acquired aplastic anemia was present in every patient. Blood sampling was performed on the patients, and none of them had received therapy by then. This clonotype was counted a few times. Its antigen is not identified. Genomic DNA provided the template from which TCR beta VDJ and CDR3 profiles were obtained. TCRdb redid the calling of the reads with MiXCR, one entry per CDR3 protein. The table has under 350,000 distinct CDR3 sequences, about three fifths seen once. The origin of this receptor is a human donor with aplastic anemia. What was sequenced was sorted CD4+, CD8+, or CD8+CD57+ T cells (not recorded which) from PBMCs.

CDR3 amino acids: CASRQGSPPDTQYF. The CDR3 DNA reads as TGTGCCAGTAGACAGGGGTCTCCGCCAGATACGCAGTATTTT. This chain connects TRBV7-9 to TRBJ2-3; 8 bases are a match to TRBD1. Germline V gene sequence: CDR1 SEHNR, CDR2 FQNEAQ (reference sequence). V shed 9 bases, J shed 4 bases, and the junction held 9 bases outside the gene matches. CDR3 length: 14 residues.